This T cell receptor beta chain was observed in a study of T cell responses to AZD1222 COVID-19 vaccine (dated by TCRdb to the early 2020s). A note on the overall study: A total of about 230 trial participants underwent TCR sequencing, of whom about 210 received two doses of AZD1222 and 26 received two doses of the MenACWY control vaccine. Trial participants were enrolled by age into 18-55, 56-69 and 70-plus year subgroups, with approximately 150, 30 and 60 TCR-sequenced participants respectively.

As for this clone: Its cognate antigen has yet to be identified. No much larger clone is present one base from it, and per-base qualities are unavailable.

The time point tag for this specimen amounts to: about 28 days (+/-7) after the second vaccine dose. AZD1222 recipients whose second dose came at about 4 weeks and those whose second dose came at about 12 weeks were combined into one group, since spike-specific TCR depth and breadth did not differ between the two schedules. Vaccinee samples came from UK trials COV001 and COV002, including a single-blind randomized controlled phase 2/3 trial of AZD1222 (ChAdOx1 nCoV-19) in healthy adults. For TCRbeta chain sequencing, PBMC samples from trial participants were taken at day 0 and at day 28 after the second dose. The CDR3 regions of human TCRbeta chains were analyzed by immunosequencing. The source study handled its data this way. Repertoire TCRs were checked for matches against a reference library of SARS-CoV-2-specific TCRs that had been generated using the MIRA antigen-specificity platform. Breadth was defined as the fraction of unique TCRs that were SARS-CoV-2-associated. Depth was defined as the fraction of total T cells that were SARS-CoV-2-associated. Each spike-specific TCR was assigned to its reactive spike region and to a CD4 or CD8 class using the MIRA data. Log10-transformed breadth and depth values were compared by one-way ANOVA with Sidak's multiple comparisons tests. Entries here come from immuneACCESS through TCRdb and include only in-frame sequences with V and J called. Some clones fail to appear in such tables; in the studies checked, an unresolved V gene covers under half of the shortfall, and the cause of the remainder is unknown. Clonal size and the V and J genes are those of that table, whereas D and trimming came from the DNA. Recorded for this sample are 70,000 to 75,000 clones; 70% to 90% of them occurred a single time. Under 1.5% of the sample belongs to the ten largest clones.

What the work shows at the level of the full study, not this receptor alone: Most participants were white British and females outnumbered males, and the authors suggested that clonal diversity may have been underestimated. After two AZD1222 doses, spike-specific TCR breadth and depth were significantly higher than at day 0 and than in MenACWY recipients. Because no samples from the day 14 peak response were available, repertoires could be characterized only after the peak T cell response. CD4 TCRs associated with the vaccine covered the entire spike protein, and the dominant responses were in regions 160-218 and 743-854. Only 5 to 7 AZD1222 recipients were SARS-CoV-2 seropositive at baseline, limiting conclusions about previously exposed vaccinees. In the small 56-69-year group, the increase in depth fell short of significance, most likely because of low power. Epitopes outside the regions mutated in the B.1.351 and B.1.1.7 variants were reportedly recognized by nearly half of the unique spike-specific TCRs.

From the cysteine through the phenylalanine, the CDR3 covers 14 amino acids. CDR3 DNA is the only sequence kept; it has 42 bases, read in frame from the first base. The germline V gene provides CDR1 MGHDK and CDR2 SYGVNS. Trimming at the junction amounts to 3 bases on V and 2 bases on J, and the germline ends lie 11 bases apart. The receptor chain draws on TRBV25-1 and TRBJ2-7; perhaps TRBD1 is the D gene, with 7 bases matching. The input for sequencing was peripheral blood, taken 28 days after the second AZD1222 dose. The sequence derives from an adult who received the AZD1222 COVID-19 vaccine. The sequenced DNA: TGTGCCAGCAGTGAGGGCAGGGGGGCCTACGAGCAGTACTTC. The encoded protein is CASSEGRGAYEQYF.